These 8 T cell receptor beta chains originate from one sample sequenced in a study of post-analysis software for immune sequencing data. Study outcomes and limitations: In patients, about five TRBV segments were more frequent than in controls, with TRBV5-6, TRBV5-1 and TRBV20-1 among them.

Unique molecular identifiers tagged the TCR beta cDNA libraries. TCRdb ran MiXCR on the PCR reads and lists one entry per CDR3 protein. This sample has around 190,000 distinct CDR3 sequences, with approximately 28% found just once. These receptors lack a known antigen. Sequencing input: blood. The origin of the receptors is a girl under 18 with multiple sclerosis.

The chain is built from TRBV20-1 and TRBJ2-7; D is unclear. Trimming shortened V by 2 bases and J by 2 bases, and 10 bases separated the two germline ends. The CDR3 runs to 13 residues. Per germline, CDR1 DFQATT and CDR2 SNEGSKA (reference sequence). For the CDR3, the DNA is TGCAGTGCTAGATTCTGGAAAACCTACGAGCAGTACTTC. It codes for CSARFWKTYEQYF.

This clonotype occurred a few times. CDR3 sequence: CASSPTGVSTDTQYF. The CDR3 DNA reads TGTGCCAGCAGCCCGACGGGTGTAAGCACAGATACGCAGTATTTT. The chain uses TRBV7-3 and TRBJ2-3; D not certain. This CDR3 region has 15 residues. The germline V and J ends were trimmed by 5 bases and 0 bases, with 12 bases remaining between them. Germline lookup yields CDR1 SGHTA and CDR2 FQGTGA.

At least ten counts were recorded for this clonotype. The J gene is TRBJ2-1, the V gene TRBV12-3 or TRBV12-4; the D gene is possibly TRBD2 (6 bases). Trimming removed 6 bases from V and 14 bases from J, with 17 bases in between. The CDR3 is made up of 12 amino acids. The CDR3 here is CASSRGVGREFF. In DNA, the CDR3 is TGTGCCAGCAGCCGCGGGGTGGGAAGGGAGTTCTTC.

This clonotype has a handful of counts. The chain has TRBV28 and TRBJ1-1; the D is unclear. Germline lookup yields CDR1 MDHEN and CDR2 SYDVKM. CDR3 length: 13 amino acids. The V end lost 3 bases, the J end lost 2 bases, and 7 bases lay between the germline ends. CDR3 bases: TGTGCCAGCAGTTTGCCGGCTAACACTGAAGCTTTCTTT. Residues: CASSLPANTEAFF.

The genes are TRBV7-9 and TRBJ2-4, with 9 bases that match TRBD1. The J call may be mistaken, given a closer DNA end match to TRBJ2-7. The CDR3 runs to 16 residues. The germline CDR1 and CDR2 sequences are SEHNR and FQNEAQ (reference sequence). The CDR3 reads CASSTYSGTGCYEQYF. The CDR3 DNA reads TGTGCCAGCAGCACCTACTCCGGGACAGGGTGCTACGAGCAGTACTTC.

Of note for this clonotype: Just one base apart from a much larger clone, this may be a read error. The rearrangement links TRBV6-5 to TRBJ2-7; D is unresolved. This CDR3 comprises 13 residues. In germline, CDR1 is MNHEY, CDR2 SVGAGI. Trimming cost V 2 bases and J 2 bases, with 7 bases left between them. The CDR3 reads CASSYHRAYEQYV. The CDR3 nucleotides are TGTGCCAGCAGTTACCACAGAGCCTACGAGCAGTACGTC.

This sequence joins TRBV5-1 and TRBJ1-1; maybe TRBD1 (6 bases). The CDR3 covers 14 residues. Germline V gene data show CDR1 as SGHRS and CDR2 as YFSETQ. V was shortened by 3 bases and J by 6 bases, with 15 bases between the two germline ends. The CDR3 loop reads CASSWEGGAAEAFF. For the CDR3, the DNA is TGCGCCAGCAGCTGGGAGGGGGGGGCTGCTGAAGCTTTCTTT. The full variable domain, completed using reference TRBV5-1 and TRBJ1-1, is KAGVTQTPRYLIKTRGQQVTLSCSPISGHRSVSWYQQTPGQGLQFLFEYFSETQRNKGNFPGRFSGRQFSNSRSEMNVSTLELGDSALYLCASSWEGGAAEAFFGQGTRLTVV.

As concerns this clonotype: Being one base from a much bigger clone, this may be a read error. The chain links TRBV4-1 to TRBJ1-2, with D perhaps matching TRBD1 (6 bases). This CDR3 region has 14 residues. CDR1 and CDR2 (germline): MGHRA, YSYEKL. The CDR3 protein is CASSQPLGPGGCTF. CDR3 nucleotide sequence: TGCGCCAGCAGCCAACCCCTGGGCCCGGGGGGCTGCACCTTC.